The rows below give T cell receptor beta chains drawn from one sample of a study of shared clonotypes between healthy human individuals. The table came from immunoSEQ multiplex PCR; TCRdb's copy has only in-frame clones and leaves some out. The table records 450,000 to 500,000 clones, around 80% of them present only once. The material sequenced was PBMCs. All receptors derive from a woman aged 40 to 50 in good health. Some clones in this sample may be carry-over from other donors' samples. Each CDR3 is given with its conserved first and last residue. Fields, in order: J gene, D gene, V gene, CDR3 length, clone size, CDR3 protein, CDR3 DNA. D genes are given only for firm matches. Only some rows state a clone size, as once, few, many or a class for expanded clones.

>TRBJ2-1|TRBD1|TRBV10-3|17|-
CAISETNPGQGENEQFF
TGTGCCATCAGTGAGACCAACCCGGGACAGGGGGAAAATGAGCAGTTCTTC
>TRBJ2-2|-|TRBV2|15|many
CASSQLASNTGELFF
TGTGCCAGCAGCCAACTAGCATCGAACACCGGGGAGCTGTTTTTT
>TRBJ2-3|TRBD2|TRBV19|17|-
CASSNSHLLARTDTQYF
TGTGCCAGTAGCAATTCCCACCTACTAGCGCGCACAGATACGCAGTATTTT
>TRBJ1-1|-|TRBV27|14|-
CASSHINRNTEAFF
TGTGCCAGCAGCCATATCAATCGGAACACTGAAGCTTTCTTT
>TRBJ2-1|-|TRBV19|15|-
CASSIVPISYNEQFF
TGTGCCAGTAGTATAGTTCCGATCTCCTACAATGAGCAGTTCTTC
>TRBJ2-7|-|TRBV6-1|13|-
CASSEVQDYEQYF
TGTGCCAGCAGTGAAGTTCAGGACTACGAGCAGTACTTC
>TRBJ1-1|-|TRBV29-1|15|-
CSVEDGRGRITEAFF
TGCAGCGTTGAAGATGGTCGGGGACGGATCACTGAAGCTTTCTTT
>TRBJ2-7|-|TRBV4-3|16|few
CASSQVFSEQIYEQYF
TGCGCCAGCAGCCAAGTGTTTAGTGAACAGATCTACGAGCAGTACTTC
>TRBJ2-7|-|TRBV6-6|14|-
CASSQSGSRYEQYF
TGTGCCAGCAGCCAGAGCGGGTCCAGGTACGAGCAGTACTTC
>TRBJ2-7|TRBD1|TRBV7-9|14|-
CASSPMTGGDEQYF
TGTGCCAGCAGCCCGATGACAGGGGGAGATGAGCAGTACTTC
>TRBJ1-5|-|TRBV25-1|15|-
CASSDSGIPGRPQHF
TGTGCCAGCAGTGACTCTGGCATCCCTGGTCGGCCCCAGCATTTT